This TCR beta chain was captured in a study of blood T cell repertoires in COVID-19. For the study at large: There were acute and convalescent COVID-19 samples, and they came from the United States, Italy and Spain. PBMCs, B-cell-depleted T cells, or T cells provided the cDNA or gDNA that made up the material.

V shed 1 base and J 4 bases; nucleotides not matched to a gene: 9. The CDR3 is 17 amino acids. The germline V gene encodes CDR1 SNHLY and CDR2 FYNNEI. This table comes from immunoSEQ multiplex PCR, and its TCRdb copy is limited to in-frame clones, with some not included. The table lists about 260,000 clones, over 80% of them singletons. The sequencing sample was made of PBMCs or T cells enriched from blood (not recorded which). The clonotype comes from a man over 45 who had been exposed to COVID-19. The chain uses TRBV2 and TRBJ2-7, with 11 bases lining up with TRBD1. The CDR3 here is CASSEGWYGTGGYEQYV. As DNA, the CDR3 is TGTGCCAGCAGTGAAGGATGGTACGGGACAGGGGGATACGAGCAGTACGTC.